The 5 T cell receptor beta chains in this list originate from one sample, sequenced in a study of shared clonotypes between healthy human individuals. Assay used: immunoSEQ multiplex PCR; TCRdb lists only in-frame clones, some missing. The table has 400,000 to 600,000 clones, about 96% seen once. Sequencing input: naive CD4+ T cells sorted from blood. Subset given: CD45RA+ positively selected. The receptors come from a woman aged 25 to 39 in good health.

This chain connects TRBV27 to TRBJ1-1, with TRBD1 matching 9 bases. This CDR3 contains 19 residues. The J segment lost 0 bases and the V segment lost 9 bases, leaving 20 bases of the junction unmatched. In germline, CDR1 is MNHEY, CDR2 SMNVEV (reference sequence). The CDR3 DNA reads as TGTGCCAGTCTCCGCCTCACAGGGGGCGCGTTGGGCATGAACACTGAAGCTTTCTTT. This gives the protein CASLRLTGGALGMNTEAFF.

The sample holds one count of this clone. The CDR3 DNA follows: TGCGCCAGCAGCTCCACCGGGACAGGGACCAACATTCAGTACTTC. Amino acids: CASSSTGTGTNIQYF. The chain recombines TRBV5-1 with TRBJ2-4; 9 positions agree with TRBD1. V dropped 3 bases and J dropped 7; count of bases not matched to a gene: 8. Germline CDR1 SGHRS, CDR2 YFSETQ. This CDR3 region has 15 residues.

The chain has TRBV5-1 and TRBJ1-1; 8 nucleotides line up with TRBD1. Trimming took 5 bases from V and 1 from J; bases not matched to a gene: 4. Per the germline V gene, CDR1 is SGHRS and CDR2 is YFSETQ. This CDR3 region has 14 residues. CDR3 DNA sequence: TGCGCCAGCAGACGACAGGGGCCGAACACTGAAGCTTTCTTT. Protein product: CASRRQGPNTEAFF.

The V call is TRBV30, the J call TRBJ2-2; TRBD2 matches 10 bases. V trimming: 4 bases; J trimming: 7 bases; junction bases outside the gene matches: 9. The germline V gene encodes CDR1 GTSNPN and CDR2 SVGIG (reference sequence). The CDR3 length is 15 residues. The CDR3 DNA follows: TGTGCCTGGAAGCAGTCTAGCGGGAGTATCGGGGAGCTGTTTTTT. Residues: CAWKQSSGSIGELFF.

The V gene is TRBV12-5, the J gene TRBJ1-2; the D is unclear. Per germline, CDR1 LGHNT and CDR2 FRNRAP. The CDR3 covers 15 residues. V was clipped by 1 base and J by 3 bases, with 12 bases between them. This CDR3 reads CASGLGTGSHYGYTF. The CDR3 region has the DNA TGTGCTAGTGGTTTGGGGACCGGCTCCCACTATGGCTACACCTTC.